The sequence of this T cell receptor (beta chain) was determined in a study of blood T cells in healthy people across ages. This clonotype came up a few times. Using a J-beta primer mix together with a sample-barcoded 5' primer, a second PCR was run for roughly 6 to 11 cycles. Each of the cDNA molecules was tagged by a template-switch adaptor with 12 random nucleotides. TCRdb re-derived calls from the 5' RACE reads in MiXCR, one entry per CDR3 protein. The table records 1,500,000 or so distinct CDR3 sequences, 35% to 45% of them present only once. V was trimmed by 1 base and J by 1 base, leaving 14 bases between them. The germline CDR1 and CDR2 sequences are DFQATT and SNEGSKA (reference sequence). The CDR3 is 16 residues long.

The clonotype was recovered from a young woman in good health. V usage is TRBV20-1 and J usage is TRBJ2-1; D is perhaps TRBD2 (6 bases). The sample consisted of blood. CDR3 amino acids: CSARASRGRSYNEQFF. CDR3 coding DNA: TGCAGTGCTAGAGCCTCCCGGGGGAGGTCCTACAATGAGCAGTTCTTC.